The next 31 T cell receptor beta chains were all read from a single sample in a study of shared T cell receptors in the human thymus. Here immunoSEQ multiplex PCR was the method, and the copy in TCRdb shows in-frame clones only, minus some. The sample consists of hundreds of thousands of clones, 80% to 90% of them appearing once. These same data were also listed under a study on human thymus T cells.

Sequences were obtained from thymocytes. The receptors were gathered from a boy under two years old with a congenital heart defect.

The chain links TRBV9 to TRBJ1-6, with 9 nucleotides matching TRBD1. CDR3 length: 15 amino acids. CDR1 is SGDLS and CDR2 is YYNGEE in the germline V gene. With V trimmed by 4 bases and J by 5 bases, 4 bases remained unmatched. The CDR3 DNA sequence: TGTGCCAGCAGCCCGGGACAGGGAAATAATTCACCCCTCCACTTT. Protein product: CASSPGQGNNSPLHF.

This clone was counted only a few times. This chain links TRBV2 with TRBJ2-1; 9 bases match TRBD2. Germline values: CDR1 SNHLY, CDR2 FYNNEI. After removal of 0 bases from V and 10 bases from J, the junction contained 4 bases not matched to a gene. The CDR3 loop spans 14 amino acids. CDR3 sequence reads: CASSEASGGHEQFF. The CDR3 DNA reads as TGTGCCAGCAGTGAAGCTAGCGGGGGCCACGAGCAGTTCTTC.

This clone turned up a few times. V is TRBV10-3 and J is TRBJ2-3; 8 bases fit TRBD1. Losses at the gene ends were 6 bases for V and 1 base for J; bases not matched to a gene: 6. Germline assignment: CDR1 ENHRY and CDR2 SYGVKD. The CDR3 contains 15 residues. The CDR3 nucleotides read TGTGCCATCAGCCCACCGGGACAGGGCACAGATACGCAGTATTTT. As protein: CAISPPGQGTDTQYF.

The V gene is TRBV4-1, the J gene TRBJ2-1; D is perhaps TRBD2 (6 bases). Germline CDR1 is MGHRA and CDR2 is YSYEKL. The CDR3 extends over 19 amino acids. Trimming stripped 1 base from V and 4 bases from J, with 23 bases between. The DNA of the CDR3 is TGCGCCAGCAGCCAAGGAGGAGGGGCTGAGCAAGACGGATACAATGAGCAGTTCTTC. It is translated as CASSQGGGAEQDGYNEQFF.

The CDR3 loop reads CASSLRAGGNQPQHF. The CDR3, as DNA: TGTGCCAGCAGTCTACGGGCGGGGGGCAATCAGCCCCAGCATTTT. This chain uses TRBV28 with TRBJ1-5; tentative D call: TRBD1 (5 bases). CDR3 length: 15 residues. V was pared by 5 bases and J by 2 bases, with 13 bases between. Germline assignment: CDR1 MDHEN and CDR2 SYDVKM. The entire variable domain, with the rest obtained from reference TRBV28 and TRBJ1-5, is as follows: DVKVTQSSRYLVKRTGEKVFLECVQDMDHENMFWYRQDPGLGLRLIYFSYDVKMKEKGDIPEGYSVSREKKERFSLILESASTNQTSMYLCASSLRAGGNQPQHFGDGTRLSIL.

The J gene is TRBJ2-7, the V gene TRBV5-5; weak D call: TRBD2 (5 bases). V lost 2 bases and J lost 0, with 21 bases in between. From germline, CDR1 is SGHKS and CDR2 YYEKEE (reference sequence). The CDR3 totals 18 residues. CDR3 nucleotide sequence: TGTGCCAGCAGCTTAGAAGAGCCAACACCGGGAAGCTCCTACGAGCAGTACTTC. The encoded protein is CASSLEEPTPGSSYEQYF.

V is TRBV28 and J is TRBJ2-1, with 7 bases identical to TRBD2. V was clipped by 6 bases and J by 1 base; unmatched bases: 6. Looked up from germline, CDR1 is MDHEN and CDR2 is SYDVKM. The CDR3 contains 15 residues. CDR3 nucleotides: TGTGCCAGCAGGGGTAGCGGGCATTCCTACAATGAGCAGTTCTTC. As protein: CASRGSGHSYNEQFF. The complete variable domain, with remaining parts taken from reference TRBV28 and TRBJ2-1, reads DVKVTQSSRYLVKRTGEKVFLECVQDMDHENMFWYRQDPGLGLRLIYFSYDVKMKEKGDIPEGYSVSREKKERFSLILESASTNQTSMYLCASRGSGHSYNEQFFGPGTRLTVL.

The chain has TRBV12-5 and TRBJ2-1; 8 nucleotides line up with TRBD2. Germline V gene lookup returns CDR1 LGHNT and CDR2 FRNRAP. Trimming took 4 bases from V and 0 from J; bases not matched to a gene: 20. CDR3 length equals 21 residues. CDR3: CASGSGGGAPEAVSSYNEQFF. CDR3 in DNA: TGTGCTAGTGGTTCGGGGGGGGGTGCTCCAGAGGCAGTAAGCTCCTACAATGAGCAGTTCTTC.

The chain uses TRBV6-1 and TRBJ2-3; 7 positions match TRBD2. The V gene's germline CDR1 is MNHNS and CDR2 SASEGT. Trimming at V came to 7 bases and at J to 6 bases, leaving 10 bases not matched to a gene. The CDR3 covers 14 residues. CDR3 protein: CASIPGEGRDTQYF. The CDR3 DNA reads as TGTGCCAGCATCCCTGGGGAGGGGAGGGATACGCAGTATTTT.

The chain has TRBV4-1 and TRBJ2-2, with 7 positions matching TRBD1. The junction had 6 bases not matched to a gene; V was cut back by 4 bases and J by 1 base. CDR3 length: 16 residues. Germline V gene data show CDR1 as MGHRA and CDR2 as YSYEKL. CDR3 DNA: TGCGCCAGCAGCCGAAACAGGGGATGGAACACCGGGGAGCTGTTTTTT. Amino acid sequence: CASSRNRGWNTGELFF.

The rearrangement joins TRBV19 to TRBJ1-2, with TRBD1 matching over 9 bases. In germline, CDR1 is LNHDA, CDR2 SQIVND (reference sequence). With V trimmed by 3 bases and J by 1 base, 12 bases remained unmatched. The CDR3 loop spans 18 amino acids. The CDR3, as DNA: TGTGCCAGTAGTATCCTTCACAGGGGGCCTTTCGTTAACTATGGCTACACCTTC. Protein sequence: CASSILHRGPFVNYGYTF. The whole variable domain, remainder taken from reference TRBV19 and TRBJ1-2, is DGGITQSPKYLFRKEGQNVTLSCEQNLNHDAMYWYRQDPGQGLRLIYYSQIVNDFQKGDIAEGYSVSREKKESFPLTVTSAQKNPTAFYLCASSILHRGPFVNYGYTFGSGTRLTVV.

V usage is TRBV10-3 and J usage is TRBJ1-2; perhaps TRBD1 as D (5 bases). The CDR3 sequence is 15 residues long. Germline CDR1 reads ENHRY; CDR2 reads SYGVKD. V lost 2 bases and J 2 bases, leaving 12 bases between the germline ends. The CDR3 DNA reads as TGTGCCATCAGTGAGGCGACAGCCCTGAACTATGGCTACACCTTC. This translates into CAISEATALNYGYTF.

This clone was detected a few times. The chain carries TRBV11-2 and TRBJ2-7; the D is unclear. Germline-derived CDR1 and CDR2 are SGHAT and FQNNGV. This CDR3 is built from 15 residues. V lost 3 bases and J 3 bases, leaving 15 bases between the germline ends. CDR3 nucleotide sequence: TGTGCCAGCAGCTTTCGGTACCTAGACGGCTACGAGCAGTACTTC. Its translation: CASSFRYLDGYEQYF.

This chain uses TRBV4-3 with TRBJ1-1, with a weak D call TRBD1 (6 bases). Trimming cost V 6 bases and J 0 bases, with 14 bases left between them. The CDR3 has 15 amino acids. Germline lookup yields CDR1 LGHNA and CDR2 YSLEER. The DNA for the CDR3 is TGCGCCAGCAGACTCGTCGACAGGCTGAACACTGAAGCTTTCTTT. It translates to CASRLVDRLNTEAFF.

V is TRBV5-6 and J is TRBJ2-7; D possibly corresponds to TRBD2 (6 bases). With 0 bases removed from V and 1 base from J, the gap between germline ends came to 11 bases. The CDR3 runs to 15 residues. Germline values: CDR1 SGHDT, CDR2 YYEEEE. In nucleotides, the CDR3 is TGTGCCAGCAGCTTGGGGGACTCCTCTTCCTACGAGCAGTACTTC. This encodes CASSLGDSSSYEQYF.

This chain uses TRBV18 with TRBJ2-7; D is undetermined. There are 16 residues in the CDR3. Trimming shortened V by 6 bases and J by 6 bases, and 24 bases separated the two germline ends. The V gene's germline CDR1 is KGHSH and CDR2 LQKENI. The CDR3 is CASSSARRSFFSEQYF. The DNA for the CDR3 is TGTGCCAGCTCCTCGGCTAGGAGATCTTTTTTTAGCGAGCAGTACTTC.

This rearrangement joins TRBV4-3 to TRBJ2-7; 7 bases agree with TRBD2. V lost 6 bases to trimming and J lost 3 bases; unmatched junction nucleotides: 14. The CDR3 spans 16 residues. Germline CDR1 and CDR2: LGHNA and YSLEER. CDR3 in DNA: TGCGCCAGCAGTCCGGCGAAGGCTAGCGGAAACTACGAGCAGTACTTC. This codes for CASSPAKASGNYEQYF.

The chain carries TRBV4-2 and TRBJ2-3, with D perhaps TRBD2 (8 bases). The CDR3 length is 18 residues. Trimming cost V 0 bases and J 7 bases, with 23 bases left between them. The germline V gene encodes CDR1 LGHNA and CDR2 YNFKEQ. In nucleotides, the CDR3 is TGTGCCAGCAGCCAAGATAGGACCCCGGGACTAGGGGGCAATACGCAGTATTTT. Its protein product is CASSQDRTPGLGGNTQYF.

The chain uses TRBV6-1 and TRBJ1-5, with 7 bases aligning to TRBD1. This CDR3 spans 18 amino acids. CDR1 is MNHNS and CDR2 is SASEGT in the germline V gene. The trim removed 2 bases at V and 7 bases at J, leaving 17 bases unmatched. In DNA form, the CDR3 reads TGTGCCAGCAGTGAATTGGGACGACAGGGTGAGACGGGGCAGCCCCAGCATTTT. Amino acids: CASSELGRQGETGQPQHF.

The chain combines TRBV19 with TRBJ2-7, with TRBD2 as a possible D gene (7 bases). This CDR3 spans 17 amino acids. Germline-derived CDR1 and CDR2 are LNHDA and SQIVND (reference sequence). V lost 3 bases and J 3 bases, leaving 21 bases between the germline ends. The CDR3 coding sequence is TGTGCCAGTAGTATTCAAGGGGGGGACAAGCGACTCTACGAGCAGTACTTC. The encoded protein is CASSIQGGDKRLYEQYF. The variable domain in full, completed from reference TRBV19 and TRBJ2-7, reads DGGITQSPKYLFRKEGQNVTLSCEQNLNHDAMYWYRQDPGQGLRLIYYSQIVNDFQKGDIAEGYSVSREKKESFPLTVTSAQKNPTAFYLCASSIQGGDKRLYEQYFGPGTRLTVT.

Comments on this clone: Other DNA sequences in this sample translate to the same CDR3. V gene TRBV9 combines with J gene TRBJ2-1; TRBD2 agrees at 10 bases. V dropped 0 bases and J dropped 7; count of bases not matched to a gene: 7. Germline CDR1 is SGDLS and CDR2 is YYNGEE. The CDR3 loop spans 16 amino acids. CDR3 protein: CASSVGVAGGRNEQFF. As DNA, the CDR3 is TGTGCCAGCAGCGTAGGTGTAGCGGGGGGAAGAAATGAGCAGTTCTTC.

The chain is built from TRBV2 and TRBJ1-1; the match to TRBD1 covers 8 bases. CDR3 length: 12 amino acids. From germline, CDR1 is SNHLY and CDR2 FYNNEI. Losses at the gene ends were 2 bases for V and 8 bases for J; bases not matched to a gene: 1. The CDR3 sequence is CASSERTGEAFF. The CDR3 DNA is TGTGCCAGCAGTGAAAGGACAGGGGAAGCTTTCTTT. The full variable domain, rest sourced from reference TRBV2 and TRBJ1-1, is EPEVTQTPSHQVTQMGQEVILRCVPISNHLYFYWYRQILGQKVEFLVSFYNNEISEKSEIFDDQFSVERPDGSNFTLKIRSTKLEDSAMYFCASSERTGEAFFGQGTRLTVV.

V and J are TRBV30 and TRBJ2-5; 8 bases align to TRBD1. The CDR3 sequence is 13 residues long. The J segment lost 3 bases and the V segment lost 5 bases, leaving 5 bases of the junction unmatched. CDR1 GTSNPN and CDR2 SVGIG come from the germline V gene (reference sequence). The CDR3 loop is CAWGRTGKETQYF. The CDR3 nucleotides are TGTGCCTGGGGCCGGACAGGGAAAGAGACCCAGTACTTC.

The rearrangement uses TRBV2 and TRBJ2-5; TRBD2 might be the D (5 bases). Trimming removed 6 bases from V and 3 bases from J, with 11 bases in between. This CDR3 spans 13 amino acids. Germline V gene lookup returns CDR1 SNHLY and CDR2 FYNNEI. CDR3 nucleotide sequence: TGTGCCAGCAGGGGAAGCGGCAAAGAGACCCAGTACTTC. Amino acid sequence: CASRGSGKETQYF.

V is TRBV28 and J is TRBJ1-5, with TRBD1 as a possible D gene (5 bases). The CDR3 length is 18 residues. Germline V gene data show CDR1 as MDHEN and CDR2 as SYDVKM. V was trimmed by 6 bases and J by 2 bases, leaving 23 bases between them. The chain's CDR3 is CASSKGIREPDRNQPQHF. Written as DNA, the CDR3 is TGTGCCAGCAGCAAGGGTATCAGGGAACCGGATCGCAATCAGCCCCAGCATTTT.

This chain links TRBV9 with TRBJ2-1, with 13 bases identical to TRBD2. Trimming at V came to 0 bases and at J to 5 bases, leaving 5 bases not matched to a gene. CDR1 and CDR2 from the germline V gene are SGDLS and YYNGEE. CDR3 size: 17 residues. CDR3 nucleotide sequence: TGTGCCAGCAGCGTAGGACTAGCGGGGGGAGGTAACAATGAGCAGTTCTTC. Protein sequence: CASSVGLAGGGNNEQFF.

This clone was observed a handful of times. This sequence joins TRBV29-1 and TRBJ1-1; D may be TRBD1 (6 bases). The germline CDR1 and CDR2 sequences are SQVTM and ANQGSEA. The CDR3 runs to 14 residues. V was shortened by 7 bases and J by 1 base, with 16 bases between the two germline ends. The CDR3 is CSEKTQGQNTEAFF. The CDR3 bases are TGCAGCGAGAAAACACAGGGACAGAACACTGAAGCTTTCTTT.

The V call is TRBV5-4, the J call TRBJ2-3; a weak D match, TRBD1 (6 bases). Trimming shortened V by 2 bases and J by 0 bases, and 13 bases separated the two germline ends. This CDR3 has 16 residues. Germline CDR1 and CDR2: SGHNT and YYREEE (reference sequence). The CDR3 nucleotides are TGTGCCAGCAGCTTAACAGGGTTTACTAGCACAGATACGCAGTATTTT. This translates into CASSLTGFTSTDTQYF.

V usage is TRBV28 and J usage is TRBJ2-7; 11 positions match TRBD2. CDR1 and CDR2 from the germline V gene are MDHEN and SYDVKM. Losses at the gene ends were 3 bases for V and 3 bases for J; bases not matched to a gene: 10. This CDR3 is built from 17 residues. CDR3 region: CASSFVLAGVRIYEQYF. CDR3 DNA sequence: TGTGCCAGCAGTTTTGTACTAGCGGGAGTAAGGATCTACGAGCAGTACTTC. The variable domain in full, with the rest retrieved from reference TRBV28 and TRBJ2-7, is DVKVTQSSRYLVKRTGEKVFLECVQDMDHENMFWYRQDPGLGLRLIYFSYDVKMKEKGDIPEGYSVSREKKERFSLILESASTNQTSMYLCASSFVLAGVRIYEQYFGPGTRLTVT.

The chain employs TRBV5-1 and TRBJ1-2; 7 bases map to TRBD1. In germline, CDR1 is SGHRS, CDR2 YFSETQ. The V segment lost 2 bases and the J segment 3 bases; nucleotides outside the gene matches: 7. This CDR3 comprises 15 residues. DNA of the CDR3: TGCGCCAGCAGCTTAGGGACAGACGAAGACTATGGCTACACCTTC. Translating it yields CASSLGTDEDYGYTF. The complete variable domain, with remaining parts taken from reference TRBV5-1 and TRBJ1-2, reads KAGVTQTPRYLIKTRGQQVTLSCSPISGHRSVSWYQQTPGQGLQFLFEYFSETQRNKGNFPGRFSGRQFSNSRSEMNVSTLELGDSALYLCASSLGTDEDYGYTFGSGTRLTVV.

DNA of the CDR3: TGTGCCAGCAGCCCAATCGACAGACCCTACGAGCAGTACTTC. Translating it yields CASSPIDRPYEQYF. V gene TRBV7-9 combines with J gene TRBJ2-7; TRBD1 might be the D (5 bases). Germline CDR1 and CDR2: SEHNR and FQNEAQ (reference sequence). V shed 5 bases and J shed 2 bases, with 13 bases lying between them. The CDR3 sequence is 14 residues long.